This record looks at one TCR beta chain sequence and its context. In this sample, this clonotype turned up a few times. The clone's antigen remains unknown. No qualities accompany the bases; no much larger clone lies one base away. The data were taken from a study of blood T cells in healthy people across ages (dated by TCRdb to about 2015). Turning to the overall study: In model experiments, template switching captured about one uniquely barcoded TCR beta cDNA molecule for every two T cells. The study measured age-related changes in TCR beta repertoire diversity using deep sequencing normalized with unique cDNA molecular identifiers. Four age groups were formed from the donors: young (average approximately 15 years), middle-aged (less than 40), aged (62) and long-lived (around 82). To avoid experimental bias, donors of different ages were randomly spread across the sequencing lanes. The study analyzed two additional independent replicas of 1 million unique cDNA reads from the same blood draw for two donors, one aged 18 to 29 and one aged 80 or older.

Donors were a few dozen systemically healthy Caucasian individuals from Russia aged 6 to 90 years. Ten milliliters of peripheral blood were drawn from each donor into EDTA-treated Vacutainer tubes. Ficoll-Paque density-gradient centrifugation was used to isolate PBMCs, with at least 6 million per sample. Trizol reagent was used to extract total RNA from PBMCs, with at least 5.5 micrograms per sample. Naive CD45RAhigh/CD27high T cell percentages were measured by flow cytometry on a PBMC aliquot from every donor. The paper's findings and limits, for the study overall: Observed TCR beta diversity correlated strongly with the percentage of naive T cells measured by flow cytometry. Because donor CMV infection status was unknown, age-related changes in expanded clonotypes were potentially confounded. As age increased, observed TCR beta diversity per million T cells dropped in a roughly linear way, and a significant reduction was already evident by age about 36. Estimates of total diversity from one million sequenced T cells were regarded as lower bounds and underestimates. The long-lived group showed more naive CD4+ T cells, fewer expanded clones and increased TCR diversity than the aged group, suggesting age selection. Because profiling used bulk unsorted PBMCs, naive and antigen-experienced compartments could not be compared conclusively.

Libraries were constructed by 5' RACE. Sequencing took place on an Illumina HiSeq 2500. A second PCR of roughly 6 to 11 cycles was run with a J-beta primer mix and a sample-barcoded 5' primer. A unique molecular identifier was introduced onto each TCR beta cDNA molecule by a template-switch 5' adaptor carrying 12 random nucleotides. Each sample yielded at least 3 million CDR3-containing paired-end reads. The Mint cDNA synthesis kit, primed by a TRBC-specific oligonucleotide, was used to synthesize first-strand cDNA from all RNA. After uracil-DNA glycosylase treatment, a first 18-cycle PCR used universal primers M1SS and BC2_uni_R on all cDNA. The paper's data handling went like this. Each sample was normalized by randomly selecting 1 million high-quality reads, each carrying a distinct molecular identifier. Instead of being binned into consensus sequences, reads that shared molecular identifiers were thrown out. CDR3 identification, clonotype clustering and error correction used MiTCR with a Q25 quality threshold and the strictest error-elimination algorithm. A nonparametric unseen species model with Euler transformation was used to estimate lower-bound total TCR beta diversity. TCRdb itself trimmed the public reads at Q25 with fastp, ran MiXCR and retained productive beta chains. Under each unique CDR3 protein, matching rows form one entry showing the most common genes and DNA. The V and J calls reflect TCRdb's pipeline rather than the authors' work. The sample contains some 790,000 distinct CDR3 sequences, roughly 26% of them found a single time. 15% to 20% of the sample is in the top ten clones.

CDR1 and CDR2 are drawn from the germline V gene: SGHAT, FQNNGV. Trimming removed 4 bases from V and 5 bases from J; the gene matches leave 5 bases unexplained. From the cysteine through the phenylalanine, the CDR3 covers 14 amino acids. Just the 42-base CDR3 DNA is kept, in frame starting at base 1. The receptor chain draws on TRBV11-2 and TRBJ1-2, and TRBD1 aligns with 9 junction nucleotides. Material: blood. The origin of this receptor is an elderly woman in good health. The DNA reads TGTGCCAGCAGCTACCAGACAGGGGGATATGGCTACACCTTC. It is translated as CASSYQTGGYGYTF.